The 15 T cell receptor beta chains given below trace back to one sample, sequenced in a study of cytomegalovirus exposure and HLA in healthy donors. A multiplex PCR was run with 60 Vbeta primers and 13 Jbeta primers. Repertoires were generated with immunoSEQ multiplex PCR, while TCRdb's copy carries only in-frame clones and drops some. This table lists about 200,000 clones. Sequencing was carried out using PBMCs. These receptors all come from a man in his thirties or forties in good health and CMV-seronegative.

This chain uses TRBV19 with TRBJ2-7; 9 bases are a match to TRBD1. J gave up 6 bases and V 4 bases, and 4 bases lay outside the gene matches. Germline V CDR1 and CDR2: LNHDA, SQIVND (reference sequence). The CDR3 consists of 13 residues. CDR3 nucleotides: TGTGCCAGTAGTAGGACAGGGGTAACCGAGCAGTACTTC. It yields the protein CASSRTGVTEQYF. Filled out from reference TRBV19 and TRBJ2-7, the complete variable domain reads DGGITQSPKYLFRKEGQNVTLSCEQNLNHDAMYWYRQDPGQGLRLIYYSQIVNDFQKGDIAEGYSVSREKKESFPLTVTSAQKNPTAFYLCASSRTGVTEQYFGPGTRLTVT.

The V and J genes are TRBV7-9 and TRBJ1-5; D is perhaps TRBD1 (5 bases). The V gene lost 0 bases and the J gene lost 7 bases, with 16 bases spanning the gap. CDR1 and CDR2 from the germline V gene are SEHNR and FQNEAQ (reference sequence). The CDR3 has 16 residues. The DNA for the CDR3 is TGTGCCAGCAGCTTAGCGTGGGGGGGGTTAGGACAGCCCCAGCATTTT. Protein: CASSLAWGGLGQPQHF.

The chain is built from TRBV7-9 and TRBJ2-7; a possible D gene is TRBD2 (6 bases). CDR1 SEHNR and CDR2 FQNEAQ come from the germline V gene (reference sequence). The V and J ends lost 5 bases and 5 bases respectively, with 13 bases between them. The CDR3 extends over 13 amino acids. The CDR3 sequence: CASSDPGLHEQYF. The CDR3 DNA sequence: TGTGCCAGCAGCGATCCGGGACTTCACGAGCAGTACTTC.

V usage is TRBV19 and J usage is TRBJ1-2; 7 bases fit TRBD1. Per the germline V gene, CDR1 is LNHDA and CDR2 is SQIVND (reference sequence). Germline trimming cut 5 bases from V and 0 bases from J; bases unmatched to any gene: 9. CDR3 length equals 16 residues. The CDR3 DNA sequence: TGTGCCAGTAGTTTCCGACAGGGCACCACTAACTATGGCTACACCTTC. Translation: CASSFRQGTTNYGYTF. The entire variable domain, with the rest obtained from reference TRBV19 and TRBJ1-2, is as follows: DGGITQSPKYLFRKEGQNVTLSCEQNLNHDAMYWYRQDPGQGLRLIYYSQIVNDFQKGDIAEGYSVSREKKESFPLTVTSAQKNPTAFYLCASSFRQGTTNYGYTFGSGTRLTVV.

DNA of the CDR3: TGCGCCAGCAGCCAAGAACATTCCGGGACTAGGAGGTACAATGAGCAGTTCTTC. It is translated as CASSQEHSGTRRYNEQFF. This chain uses TRBV4-1 with TRBJ2-1; 8 bases line up with TRBD2. This CDR3 has 18 amino acids. From germline, CDR1 is MGHRA and CDR2 YSYEKL. V was pared by 0 bases and J by 4 bases, with 11 bases of the junction left unmatched.

With respect to this clone: The junction does not match germline at one end; this may be a read error. The chain joins TRBV7-3 to TRBJ2-6, with a possible D match to TRBD1 (5 bases). Germline CDR1 is SGHTA and CDR2 is FQGTGA. CDR3 size: 16 residues. The CDR3 sequence is CASSLIGVSGADVLTF. The CDR3 nucleotides read TGTGCCAGCAGCTTAATAGGGGTCTCTGGGGCCGACGTCCTGACTTTC.

The chain combines TRBV10-3 with TRBJ2-1; maybe TRBD2 (5 bases). Germline loops: CDR1 ENHRY, CDR2 SYGVKD. The CDR3 runs to 16 residues. Trimming stripped 7 bases from V and 8 bases from J, with 24 bases between. CDR3 loop: CAITESRATSRDEQFF. The CDR3 coding sequence is TGTGCCATCACTGAATCGAGGGCCACCTCAAGAGATGAGCAGTTCTTC.

This sequence joins TRBV30 and TRBJ1-5; 8 bases are shared with TRBD1. Germline values: CDR1 GTSNPN, CDR2 SVGIG (reference sequence). The CDR3 has 16 amino acids. V trimming: 2 bases; J trimming: 6 bases; junction bases outside the gene matches: 12. This chain's CDR3 is CAWSPPLQGGGQPQHF. The CDR3 nucleotides read TGTGCCTGGAGTCCCCCATTACAGGGGGGAGGTCAGCCCCAGCATTTT.

The chain joins TRBV7-6 to TRBJ2-7; 10 positions match TRBD2. The germline V gene has CDR1 SGHVS and CDR2 FNYEAQ. This CDR3 spans 15 amino acids. Trimming removed 5 bases from V and 0 bases from J; junction bases left unmatched: 4. The CDR3 loop reads CASSVTSGSSYEQYF. The CDR3 nucleotides read TGTGCCAGCAGCGTGACTAGCGGGTCCTCCTACGAGCAGTACTTC.

The CDR3 is CASIGQGHEQYF. As DNA, the CDR3 is TGTGCCAGCATTGGTCAGGGGCACGAGCAGTACTTC. The V gene is TRBV25-1, the J gene TRBJ2-5; weak D call: TRBD1 (6 bases). Judging by the DNA end, TRBJ2-7 fits better; the J call may be wrong. The CDR3 is 12 residues long. Germline V gene sequence: CDR1 MGHDK, CDR2 SYGVNS.

This chain joins TRBV27 and TRBJ2-1, with 12 positions matching TRBD1. The CDR3 is made up of 18 amino acids. The J segment lost 2 bases and the V segment lost 5 bases, leaving 10 bases of the junction unmatched. Germline assignment: CDR1 MNHEY and CDR2 SMNVEV (reference sequence). The DNA of the CDR3 is TGTGCCAGCAGTGACCGGGACAGGGGGCAATTCACCTACAATGAGCAGTTCTTC. Protein product: CASSDRDRGQFTYNEQFF.

This rearrangement joins TRBV2 to TRBJ1-2; 7 bases map to TRBD1. This CDR3 has 16 residues. J was trimmed by 4 bases and V by 0 bases; bases with no gene match: 8. Germline V lookup: CDR1 SNHLY, CDR2 FYNNEI. The CDR3 nucleotides read TGTGCCAGCAGTGAAGCGCTGGAAGGGGGCTCCTATGGCTACACCTTC. It encodes CASSEALEGGSYGYTF.

The rearrangement uses TRBV6-6 and TRBJ1-2, with 7 bases lining up with TRBD1. CDR1 and CDR2 (germline): MNHNY, SVGAGI (reference sequence). V was pared by 5 bases and J by 2 bases, with 5 bases of the junction left unmatched. The CDR3 spans 14 residues. The DNA for the CDR3 is TGTGCCAGCAGTGGCGGCAGGGGGAACTATGGCTACACCTTC. It translates to CASSGGRGNYGYTF.

The V gene is TRBV10-2, the J gene TRBJ1-2; 9 positions agree with TRBD1. CDR3 length: 13 amino acids. Trimming removed 8 bases from V and 6 bases from J; junction bases left unmatched: 7. CDR1 WSHSY and CDR2 SAAADI come from the germline V gene. In DNA, the CDR3 is TGCGCCAGCGACACCGGGACAGGGAATGGCTACACCTTC. Its translation is CASDTGTGNGYTF.

This chain uses TRBV28 with TRBJ2-7, with TRBD1 matching over 9 bases. The CDR3 totals 16 residues. From germline, CDR1 is MDHEN and CDR2 SYDVKM. The J segment lost 0 bases and the V segment lost 5 bases, leaving 8 bases of the junction unmatched. Written as DNA, the CDR3 is TGTGCCAGCAGTCTATTAGGGACAGGGCTCTCCTACGAGCAGTACTTC. It codes for CASSLLGTGLSYEQYF.